Listed here are 17 T cell receptor beta chains from one sample, sequenced in a study of identical twins. A single record per CDR3 protein comes from TCRdb applying MiXCR to the 5' RACE reads. The sample has around 510,000 distinct CDR3 sequences; approximately 15% are singletons. The same specimen was also included in a second study, on yellow fever vaccine responses in identical twins.

Sequencing was done on a sample of CD4+ T cells sorted from blood. The receptors stem from a woman between 18 and 29 years old in good health.

This clonotype was observed a few times. The J gene is TRBJ2-2, the V gene TRBV28; 7 nucleotides align to TRBD1. The CDR3 covers 15 residues. CDR1 MDHEN and CDR2 SYDVKM come from the germline V gene. J was trimmed by 5 bases and V by 5 bases; bases with no gene match: 8. CDR3 region: CASSTGAARTGELFF. The CDR3 DNA sequence: TGTGCCAGCAGTACAGGGGCCGCGAGGACCGGGGAGCTGTTTTTT. Drawing the rest from reference TRBV28 and TRBJ2-2, the complete variable domain is DVKVTQSSRYLVKRTGEKVFLECVQDMDHENMFWYRQDPGLGLRLIYFSYDVKMKEKGDIPEGYSVSREKKERFSLILESASTNQTSMYLCASSTGAARTGELFFGEGSRLTVL.

This rearrangement joins TRBV4-1 to TRBJ2-7, with D unresolved. V lost 8 bases and J 3 bases, leaving 20 bases between the germline ends. Germline lookup yields CDR1 MGHRA and CDR2 YSYEKL. The CDR3 spans 15 residues. The CDR3 loop is CASATATLQGYEQYF. CDR3 nucleotide sequence: TGCGCCAGCGCAACCGCAACACTCCAAGGCTACGAGCAGTACTTC.

The genes are TRBV6-5 and TRBJ1-6, with D unclear. The CDR3 totals 13 residues. The germline V gene encodes CDR1 MNHEY and CDR2 SVGAGI. With 3 bases removed from V and 7 bases from J, the gap between germline ends came to 7 bases. The DNA for the CDR3 is TGTGCCAGCAGTTATGTTCCCAATTCACCCCTCCACTTT. It yields the protein CASSYVPNSPLHF.

V is TRBV6-1 and J is TRBJ2-2; 11 nucleotides agree with TRBD2. The CDR3 sequence is 16 residues long. Losses at the gene ends were 5 bases for V and 0 bases for J; bases not matched to a gene: 2. Germline V CDR1 and CDR2: MNHNS, SASEGT. The chain's CDR3 is CASSQLAGANTGELFF. CDR3 nucleotides: TGTGCCAGCAGTCAACTAGCGGGGGCGAACACCGGGGAGCTGTTTTTT.

The V call is TRBV29-1, the J call TRBJ2-1; D unresolved. The CDR3 totals 14 residues. Germline CDR1 reads SQVTM; CDR2 reads ANQGSEA. The V end was cut by 2 bases, the J end by 5 bases, with 13 bases between. DNA for the CDR3: TGCAGCGTTGAACCAATCCCGTCTCACAATGAGCAGTTCTTC. Translating gives CSVEPIPSHNEQFF.

CDR3 sequence (DNA): TGTGCCAGCAGTTTTGGATGGAGTGGCTACACCTTC. Amino acid sequence: CASSFGWSGYTF. The chain couples TRBV28 to TRBJ1-2; D is uncertain. Germline values: CDR1 MDHEN, CDR2 SYDVKM. V shed 3 bases and J shed 7 bases, with 9 bases lying between them. This CDR3 has 12 amino acids.

The chain recombines TRBV7-9 with TRBJ2-7, with TRBD1 identical over 12 bases. The CDR3 runs to 15 residues. Looked up from germline, CDR1 is SEHNR and CDR2 is FQNEAQ (reference sequence). Losses at the gene ends were 7 bases for V and 5 bases for J; bases not matched to a gene: 9. CDR3 sequence reads: CASTEGQGASNEQYF. The CDR3 DNA is TGTGCCAGCACCGAGGGACAGGGGGCCAGCAACGAGCAGTACTTC.

The chain carries TRBV10-3 and TRBJ2-7; either TRBD1 or TRBD2 may supply D (5 bases each). The CDR3 contains 14 residues. In germline, CDR1 is ENHRY, CDR2 SYGVKD. The V end lost 4 bases, the J end lost 3 bases, and 13 bases lay between the germline ends. CDR3: CAISADRDLYEQYF. CDR3 DNA: TGTGCCATCAGTGCGGACCGGGACCTCTACGAGCAGTACTTC.

The chain recombines TRBV12-3 or TRBV12-4 with TRBJ1-6; TRBD1 matches 7 bases. This CDR3 region has 16 residues. V was pared by 7 bases and J by 0 bases, with 6 bases of the junction left unmatched. CDR3 amino acids: CASKQGTSSYNSPLHF. Here the CDR3 DNA reads TGTGCCAGCAAACAGGGGACAAGCTCCTATAATTCACCCCTCCACTTT.

The rearrangement joins TRBV6-2 or TRBV6-3 to TRBJ2-1; a weak D match, TRBD2 (5 bases). Trimming pared 6 bases from V and 7 bases from J, leaving 13 bases between. The CDR3 is 13 amino acids. The V gene's germline CDR1 is MNHEY and CDR2 SVGEGT. The CDR3 region has the DNA TGTGCCAGCAGGCCGGGGTTGGGGAATGAGCAGTTCTTC. Translation gives CASRPGLGNEQFF.

This clonotype was seen more than once but under ten times. A read error may account for a junction end that differs from germline. The CDR3 spells CVSSFTGGAQETQYF. CDR3 DNA: TGTGTCAGCAGCTTCACAGGGGGAGCACAAGAGACCCAGTACTTC. The chain has TRBV7-9 and TRBJ2-5; the match to TRBD1 covers 8 bases. The CDR3 covers 15 residues. The germline V gene encodes CDR1 SEHNR and CDR2 FQNEAQ (reference sequence).

The chain employs TRBV4-1 and TRBJ1-2, with D possibly TRBD1 on 5 matching bases. The V gene lost 1 base and the J gene lost 8 bases, with 14 bases spanning the gap. The CDR3 is 14 residues long. Germline lookup yields CDR1 MGHRA and CDR2 YSYEKL. CDR3 protein: CASSQAGTHHGYTF. The CDR3 DNA follows: TGCGCCAGCAGCCAAGCCGGGACTCACCACGGCTACACCTTC.

Ten or more counts support this clonotype. The chain carries TRBV12-3 or TRBV12-4 and TRBJ2-7, with D possibly being TRBD1 (5 bases). Trimming took 2 bases from V and 4 from J, leaving 12 bases between them. The CDR3 extends over 14 amino acids. CDR3 DNA sequence: TGTGCCAGCAGTTTAAGCACAGGCCCGTACGAGCAGTACTTC. This translates into CASSLSTGPYEQYF.

The chain has TRBV2 and TRBJ2-7; D remains unclear. Trimming cost V 7 bases and J 6 bases, with 10 bases left between them. Germline lookup yields CDR1 SNHLY and CDR2 FYNNEI. This CDR3 region has 11 residues. The CDR3 sequence is CASKVTIEQYF. The CDR3 DNA reads TGTGCCAGCAAGGTGACAATCGAGCAGTACTTC.

This clonotype has just a few counts. The gene calls are TRBV6-5 and TRBJ2-1, with 10 bases fitting TRBD2. Germline V gives CDR1 MNHEY, CDR2 SVGAGI. This CDR3 region has 16 residues. J was trimmed by 7 bases and V by 0 bases; bases with no gene match: 6. The CDR3, as DNA: TGTGCCAGCAGTTACTCTACTAGCGGGGTTCCTAATGAGCAGTTCTTC. Translation: CASSYSTSGVPNEQFF.

This clonotype was recorded at least ten times. V usage is TRBV5-1 and J usage is TRBJ2-1, with 11 bases fitting TRBD2. The CDR3 consists of 15 residues. Trimming removed 3 bases from V and 4 bases from J; junction bases left unmatched: 3. Per germline, CDR1 SGHRS and CDR2 YFSETQ. CDR3 in DNA: TGCGCCAGCAGCTCAGGGACTAGCGGTTACAATGAGCAGTTCTTC. Its translation: CASSSGTSGYNEQFF.

The chain carries TRBV28 and TRBJ2-2; TRBD2 is a possible D gene (6 bases). The CDR3 spans 15 residues. Germline V gene lookup returns CDR1 MDHEN and CDR2 SYDVKM. The V and J ends lost 3 bases and 2 bases respectively, with 10 bases between them. CDR3 nucleotides: TGTGCCAGCAGTTTCAGGCGGGGTAACACCGGGGAGCTGTTTTTT. Its protein is CASSFRRGNTGELFF.